Listed below are T cell receptor beta chains from one sample, sequenced in a study of blood T cell repertoires in COVID-19. Generated by immunoSEQ multiplex PCR, the TCRdb table keeps only in-frame clones and is missing some. The repertoire holds approximately 71,000 clones, 90% seen once, with under 6.5% in the top ten. The source material was peripheral blood. The receptors stem from a woman aged 18-35 years with acute or convalescent COVID-19. The CDR3 runs from the conserved cysteine through the conserved F or W. The order of the fields is J gene, V gene, CDR3 protein.

>TRBJ1-1|TRBV7-2
CASSTHRGGITEAFF
>TRBJ2-1|TRBV27
CASSPLQGSGNEQFF
>TRBJ1-2|TRBV30
CAWRSGIPRIYGYTF
>TRBJ2-7|TRBV5-5
CASSLAARAVFYEQYF
>TRBJ2-3|TRBV30
CAWKGRIGRDRGLDTQYF
>TRBJ2-3|TRBV11-2
CASSPGHHTDTQYF
>TRBJ2-1|TRBV7-8
CASSLTGPPGNEQFF
>TRBJ1-5|TRBV28
CASSYDRRDNQPQHF
>TRBJ1-1|TRBV11-2
CASSLVTGDNTEAFF
>TRBJ2-5|TRBV5-5
CASTLILAGGPETQYF
>TRBJ1-1|TRBV6-6
CASIQGRVTEAFF
>TRBJ2-5|TRBV6-5
CASSQTGGGETQYF
>TRBJ2-7|TRBV7-2
CASSWDNYEQYF